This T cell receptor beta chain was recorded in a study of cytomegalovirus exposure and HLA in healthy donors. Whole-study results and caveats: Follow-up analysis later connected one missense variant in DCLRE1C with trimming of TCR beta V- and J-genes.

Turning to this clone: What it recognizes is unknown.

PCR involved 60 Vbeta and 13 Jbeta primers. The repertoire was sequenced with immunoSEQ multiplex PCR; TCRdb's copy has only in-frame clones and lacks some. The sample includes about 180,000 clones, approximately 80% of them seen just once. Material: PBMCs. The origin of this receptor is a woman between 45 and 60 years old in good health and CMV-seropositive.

CDR3: CANPRQGNYGYTF. The CDR3 DNA follows: TGTGCCAACCCTCGACAGGGTAACTATGGCTACACCTTC. The rearrangement links TRBV9 to TRBJ1-2; TRBD1 matches at 7 bases. Trimming took 9 bases from V and 1 from J; bases not matched to a gene: 6. The CDR3 is made up of 13 amino acids. Germline CDR1 and CDR2: SGDLS and YYNGEE.